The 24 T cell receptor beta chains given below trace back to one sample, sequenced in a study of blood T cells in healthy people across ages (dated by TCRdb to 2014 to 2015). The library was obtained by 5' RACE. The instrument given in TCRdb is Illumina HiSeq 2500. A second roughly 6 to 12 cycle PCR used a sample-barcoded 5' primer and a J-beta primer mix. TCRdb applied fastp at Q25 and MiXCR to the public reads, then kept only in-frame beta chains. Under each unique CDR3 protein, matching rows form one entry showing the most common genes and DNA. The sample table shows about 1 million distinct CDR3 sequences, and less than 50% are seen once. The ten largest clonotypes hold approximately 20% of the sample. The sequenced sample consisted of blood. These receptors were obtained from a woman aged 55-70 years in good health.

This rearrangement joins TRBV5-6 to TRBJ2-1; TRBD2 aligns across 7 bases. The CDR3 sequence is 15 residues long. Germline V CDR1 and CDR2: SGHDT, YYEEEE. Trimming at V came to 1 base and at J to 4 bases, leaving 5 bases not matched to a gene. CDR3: CASSLWASGYNEQFF. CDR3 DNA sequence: TGTGCCAGCAGCTTGTGGGCTAGCGGTTACAATGAGCAGTTCTTC.

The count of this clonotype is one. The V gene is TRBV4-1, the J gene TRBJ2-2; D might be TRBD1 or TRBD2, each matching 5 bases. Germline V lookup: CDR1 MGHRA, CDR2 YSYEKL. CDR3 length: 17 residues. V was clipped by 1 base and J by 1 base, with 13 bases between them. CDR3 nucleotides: TGCGCCAGCAGCCAAGTGCCCGGGGCCCTGAACACCGGGGAGCTGTTTTTT. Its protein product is CASSQVPGALNTGELFF.

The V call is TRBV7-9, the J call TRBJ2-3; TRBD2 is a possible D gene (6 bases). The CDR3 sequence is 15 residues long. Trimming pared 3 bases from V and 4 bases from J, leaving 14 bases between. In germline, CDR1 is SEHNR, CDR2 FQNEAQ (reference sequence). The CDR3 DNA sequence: TGTGCCAGCAGCTTCCTGACGGGGGTGGCAGATACGCAGTATTTT. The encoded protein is CASSFLTGVADTQYF.

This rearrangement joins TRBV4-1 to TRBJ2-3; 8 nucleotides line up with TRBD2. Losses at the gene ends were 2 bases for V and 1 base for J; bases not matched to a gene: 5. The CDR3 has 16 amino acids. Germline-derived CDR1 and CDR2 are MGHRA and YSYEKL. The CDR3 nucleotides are TGCGCCAGCAGCCAACCAGCGGGAGATCGCACAGATACGCAGTATTTT. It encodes CASSQPAGDRTDTQYF.

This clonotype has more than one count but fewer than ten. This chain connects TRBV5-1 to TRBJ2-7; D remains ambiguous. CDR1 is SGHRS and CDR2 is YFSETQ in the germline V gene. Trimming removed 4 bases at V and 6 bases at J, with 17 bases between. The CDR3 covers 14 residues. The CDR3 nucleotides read TGCGCCAGCAGCGTGGACCGCAGTTCTGCCGAGCAGTACTTC. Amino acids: CASSVDRSSAEQYF.

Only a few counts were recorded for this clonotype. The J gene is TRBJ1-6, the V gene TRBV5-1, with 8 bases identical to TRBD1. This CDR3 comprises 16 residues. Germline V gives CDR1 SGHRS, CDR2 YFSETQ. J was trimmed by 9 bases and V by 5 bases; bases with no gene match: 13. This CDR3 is CASSSRSGQGPSPLHF. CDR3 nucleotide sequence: TGCGCCAGCAGTTCTCGTTCCGGACAGGGACCTTCACCCCTCCACTTT.

The CDR3 protein is CASRNAGAYEQYF. The CDR3 region has the DNA TGTGCCAGCAGAAACGCGGGGGCCTACGAGCAGTACTTC. V usage is TRBV6-5 and J usage is TRBJ2-7, with 7 bases matching TRBD2. Trimming at V came to 6 bases and at J to 2 bases, leaving 4 bases not matched to a gene. The CDR3 consists of 13 residues. Germline V gives CDR1 MNHEY, CDR2 SVGAGI.

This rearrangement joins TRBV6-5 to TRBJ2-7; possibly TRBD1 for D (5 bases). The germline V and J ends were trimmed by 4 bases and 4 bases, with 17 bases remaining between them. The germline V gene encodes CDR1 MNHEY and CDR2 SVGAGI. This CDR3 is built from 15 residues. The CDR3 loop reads CASSSPAGRFYEQYF. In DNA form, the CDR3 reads TGTGCCAGCAGTTCCCCGGCAGGGCGCTTTTACGAGCAGTACTTC.

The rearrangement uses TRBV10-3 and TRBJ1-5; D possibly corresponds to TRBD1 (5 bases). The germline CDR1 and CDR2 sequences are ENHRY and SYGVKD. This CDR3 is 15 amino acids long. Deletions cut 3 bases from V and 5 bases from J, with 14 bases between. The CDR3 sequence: CAISESGGNYQPQHF. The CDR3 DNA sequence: TGTGCCATCAGTGAATCCGGGGGAAATTATCAGCCCCAGCATTTT.

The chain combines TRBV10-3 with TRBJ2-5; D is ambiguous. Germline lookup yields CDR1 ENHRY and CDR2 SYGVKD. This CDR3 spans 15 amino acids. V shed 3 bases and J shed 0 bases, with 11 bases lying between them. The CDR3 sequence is CAISEGWGYQETQYF. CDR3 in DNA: TGTGCCATCAGTGAAGGGTGGGGTTACCAAGAGACCCAGTACTTC.

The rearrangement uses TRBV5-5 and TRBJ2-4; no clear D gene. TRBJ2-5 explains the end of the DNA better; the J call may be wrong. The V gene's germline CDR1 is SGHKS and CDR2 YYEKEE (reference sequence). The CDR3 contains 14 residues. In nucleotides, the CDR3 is TGTGCCAGCAGCTCGATGTCCCGCCAAGAGACCCAGTACTTC. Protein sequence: CASSSMSRQETQYF.

The CDR3 spells CASSRGQTEAFF. The CDR3 DNA reads TGTGCCAGCAGCAGGGGGCAAACTGAAGCTTTCTTT. The chain couples TRBV2 to TRBJ1-1, with TRBD1 matching over 8 bases. The CDR3 totals 12 residues. The V segment lost 6 bases and the J segment 5 bases; nucleotides outside the gene matches: 2. From germline, CDR1 is SNHLY and CDR2 FYNNEI.

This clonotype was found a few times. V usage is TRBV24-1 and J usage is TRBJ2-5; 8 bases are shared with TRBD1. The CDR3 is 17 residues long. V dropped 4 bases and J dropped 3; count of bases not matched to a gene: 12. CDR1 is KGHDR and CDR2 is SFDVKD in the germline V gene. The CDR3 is CATSELGVRQGKETQYF. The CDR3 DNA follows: TGTGCCACCAGTGAGCTAGGGGTGAGACAGGGGAAAGAGACCCAGTACTTC.

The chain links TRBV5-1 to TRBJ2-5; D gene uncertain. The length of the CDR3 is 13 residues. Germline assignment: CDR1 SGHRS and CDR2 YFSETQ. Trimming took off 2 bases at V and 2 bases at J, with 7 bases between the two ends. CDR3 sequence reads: CASSFPLQETQYF. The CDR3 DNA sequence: TGCGCCAGCAGCTTCCCTCTACAAGAGACCCAGTACTTC.

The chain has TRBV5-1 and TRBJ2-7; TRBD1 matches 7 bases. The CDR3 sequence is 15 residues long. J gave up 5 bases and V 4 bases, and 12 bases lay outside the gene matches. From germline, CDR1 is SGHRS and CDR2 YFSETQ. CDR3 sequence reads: CASSSSTGVLDEQYF. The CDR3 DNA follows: TGCGCCAGCAGCAGTTCAACAGGGGTACTCGACGAGCAGTACTTC.

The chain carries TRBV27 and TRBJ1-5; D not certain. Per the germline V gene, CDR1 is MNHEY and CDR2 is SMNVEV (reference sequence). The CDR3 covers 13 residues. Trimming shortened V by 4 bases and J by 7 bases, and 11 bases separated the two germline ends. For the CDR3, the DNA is TGTGCCAGCAGTTCGGCAGGTAGGCAGCCCCAGCATTTT. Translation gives CASSSAGRQPQHF.

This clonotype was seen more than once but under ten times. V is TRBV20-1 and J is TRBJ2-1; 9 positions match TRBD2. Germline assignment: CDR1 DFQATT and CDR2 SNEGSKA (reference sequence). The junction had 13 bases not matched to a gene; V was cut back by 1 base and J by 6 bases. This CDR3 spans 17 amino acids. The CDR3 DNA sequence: TGCAGTGCTAGAGCTTCCCTGGGGCTAGCGGGACGCAATGAGCAGTTCTTC. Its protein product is CSARASLGLAGRNEQFF.

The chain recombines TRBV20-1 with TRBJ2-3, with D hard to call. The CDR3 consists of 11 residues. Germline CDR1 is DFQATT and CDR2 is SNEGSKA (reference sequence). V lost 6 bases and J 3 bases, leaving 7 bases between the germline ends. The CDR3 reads CSAAATDTQYF. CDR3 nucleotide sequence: TGCAGTGCCGCAGCTACAGATACGCAGTATTTT.

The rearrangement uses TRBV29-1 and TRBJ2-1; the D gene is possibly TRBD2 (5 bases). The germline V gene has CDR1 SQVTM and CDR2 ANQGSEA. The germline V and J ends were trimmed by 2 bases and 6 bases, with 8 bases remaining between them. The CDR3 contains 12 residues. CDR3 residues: CSVERRPNEQFF. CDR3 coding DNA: TGCAGCGTTGAAAGGAGGCCCAATGAGCAGTTCTTC.

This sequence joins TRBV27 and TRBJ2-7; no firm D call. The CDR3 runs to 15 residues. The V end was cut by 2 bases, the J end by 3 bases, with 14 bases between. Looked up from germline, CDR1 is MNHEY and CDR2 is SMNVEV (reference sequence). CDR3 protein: CASSLDVIRNYEQYF. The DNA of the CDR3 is TGTGCCAGCAGTTTAGATGTGATCAGAAACTACGAGCAGTACTTC.

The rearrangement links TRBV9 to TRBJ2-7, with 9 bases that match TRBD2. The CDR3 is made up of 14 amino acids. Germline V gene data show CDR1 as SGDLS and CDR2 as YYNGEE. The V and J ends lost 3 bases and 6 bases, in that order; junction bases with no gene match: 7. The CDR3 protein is CASSGGASGTEQYF. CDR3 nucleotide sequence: TGTGCCAGCAGCGGCGGGGCTAGCGGGACCGAGCAGTACTTC.

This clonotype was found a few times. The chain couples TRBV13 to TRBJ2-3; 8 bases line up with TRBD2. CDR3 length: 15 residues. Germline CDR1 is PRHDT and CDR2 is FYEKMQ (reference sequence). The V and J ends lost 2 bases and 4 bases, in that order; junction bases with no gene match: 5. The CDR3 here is CASSLPAGGPDTQYF. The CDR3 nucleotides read TGTGCCAGCAGCTTACCGGCGGGAGGCCCAGATACGCAGTATTTT.

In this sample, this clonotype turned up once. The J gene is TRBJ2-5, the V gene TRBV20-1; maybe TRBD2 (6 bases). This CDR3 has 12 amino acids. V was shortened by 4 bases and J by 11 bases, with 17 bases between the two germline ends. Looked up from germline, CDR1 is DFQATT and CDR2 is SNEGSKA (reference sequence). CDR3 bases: TGCAGTGCTATGGGGGGAGCCTACAAGCAGTACTTC. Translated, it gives CSAMGGAYKQYF.

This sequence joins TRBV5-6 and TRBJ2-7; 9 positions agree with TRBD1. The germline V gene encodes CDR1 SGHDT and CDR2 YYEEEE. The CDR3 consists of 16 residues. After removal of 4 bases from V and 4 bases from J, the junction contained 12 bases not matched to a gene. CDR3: CASSLPPGQGSYEQYF. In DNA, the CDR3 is TGTGCCAGCAGCCTACCGCCGGGACAGGGCTCGTACGAGCAGTACTTC.